These T cell receptor beta chains were read from a single sample in a study of graft-versus-host responses after intestinal transplantation. The antigens of these receptors remain unknown. Assay: immunoSEQ multiplex PCR; the TCRdb copy retains only in-frame clones and omits some. Of about 41,000 clones listed, 90% to 95% are singletons. The sample was unstimulated CD8+ T cells sorted from spleen or lymph node cells, taken before transplant. All receptors come from a human donor who was the organ donor for an intestinal transplant. The CDR3 runs from the conserved cysteine through the conserved F or W. Each record gives: J gene, D gene, V gene, clone size, CDR3 length, CDR3 DNA, CDR3 protein. The D gene is left open where the match is weak. Not all rows give a size; the values are once, few, many and, for expanded clones, a class.

TRBJ2-4	TRBD1	TRBV7-2	NA	14	TGTGCCAGCAGCTTAGGAGGGGGCCAAAACATTCAGTACTTC	CASSLGGGQNIQYF
TRBJ2-1	NA	TRBV10-3	NA	14	TGTGCCATCAGCGAAGACTATACCCGTAATGAGCAGTTCTTC	CAISEDYTRNEQFF
TRBJ2-1	NA	TRBV29-1	NA	18	TGCAGCGTTGAAGGGCGGGGGGACAGAGACCTCTTCTACAATGAGCAGTTCTTC	CSVEGRGDRDLFYNEQFF
TRBJ2-7	NA	TRBV5-1	NA	13	TGCGCCAGCAGCTGGGGACCGGTCTACGAGCAGTACTTC	CASSWGPVYEQYF
TRBJ2-1	TRBD1	TRBV7-6	NA	14	TGTGCCAGCAGCGGTTCAGGGGGCAGGGATGAGCAGTTCTTC	CASSGSGGRDEQFF
TRBJ2-5	NA	TRBV6-1	NA	16	TGTGCCAGCAGTGAACAGGTCGGGGGTCCCCCGGAGACCCAGTACTTC	CASSEQVGGPPETQYF
TRBJ1-2	NA	TRBV7-9	NA	13	TGTGCCAGCAGCCGCGGACAGCTTTATGGCTACACCTTC	CASSRGQLYGYTF
TRBJ1-1	NA	TRBV2	NA	19	TGTGCCAGCAGTGAATTGCATCCCCCTACAGGGAGGTTGAACACTGAAGCTTTCTTT	CASSELHPPTGRLNTEAFF
TRBJ1-2	NA	TRBV4-3	NA	12	TGCGCCAGCAGCCAAGGCGGAGGGGGCTACACCTTC	CASSQGGGGYTF
TRBJ1-4	NA	TRBV4-3	NA	16	TGCGCCAGCAGCCAAGAATGGGACGATAAGAATGAAAAACTGTTTTTT	CASSQEWDDKNEKLFF
TRBJ2-1	NA	TRBV11-3	NA	16	TGTGCCAGCAGCTTAGATTTCAGGGAATTGTACAATGAGCAGTTCTTC	CASSLDFRELYNEQFF
TRBJ1-2	NA	TRBV7-2	NA	14	TGTGCCAGCAGCTTCCTAGGGGGTAGCTATGGCTACACCTTC	CASSFLGGSYGYTF
TRBJ2-1	TRBD2	TRBV4-3	NA	16	TGCGCCAGCAGCCAAGGACTAGCGGGGGGGTACAATGAGCAGTTCTTC	CASSQGLAGGYNEQFF
TRBJ1-1	NA	TRBV19	NA	14	TGTGCCAGTAGTTTAAGTACGGTCGGCACTGAAGCTTTCTTT	CASSLSTVGTEAFF
TRBJ1-6	TRBD1	TRBV19	NA	15	TGTGCCAGTAAATTACTGGGGACAGGGGACTCACCCCTCCACTTT	CASKLLGTGDSPLHF
TRBJ2-2	NA	TRBV9	NA	13	TGTGCCAGCAGCGTTGGGGGAACCGGGGAGCTGTTTTTT	CASSVGGTGELFF
TRBJ2-3	NA	TRBV7-9	NA	18	TGTGCCAGCAGCTTAGGCCAGGGAGGAATCAGGGGCACAGATACGCAGTATTTT	CASSLGQGGIRGTDTQYF
TRBJ2-2	TRBD2	TRBV9	NA	19	TGTGCCAGCAGCGTAGCTACCCGAGGTGGGGCGGGAGGTACCGGGGAGCTGTTTTTT	CASSVATRGGAGGTGELFF
TRBJ2-2	TRBD2	TRBV14	NA	21	TGTGCCAGCAGCCAACCATCCCCCGGGACTAGCGGGGGGGAAAACACCGGGGAGCTGTTTTTT	CASSQPSPGTSGGENTGELFF
TRBJ1-1	NA	TRBV5-1	NA	15	TGCGCCAGCAGCGAACTAAAACCCATGAACACTGAAGCTTTCTTT	CASSELKPMNTEAFF
TRBJ2-3	TRBD2	TRBV7-3	NA	16	TGTGCCAGCAGCTTAGTCCCGGGGGGGCCCTTTGATACGCAGTATTTT	CASSLVPGGPFDTQYF
TRBJ2-5	NA	TRBV7-2	once	16	TGTGCCAGCAGCTTTCGGCCCCCGGCCCCCCAAGAGACCCAGTACTTC	CASSFRPPAPQETQYF
TRBJ2-3	TRBD2	TRBV15	NA	15	TGTGCCACCAGCAGGACTAGCGGGGGCACAGATACGCAGTATTTT	CATSRTSGGTDTQYF
TRBJ2-1	NA	TRBV13	NA	13	TGTGCCAGCAGCCCCGGGGGCCCCAATGAGCAGTTCTTC	CASSPGGPNEQFF
TRBJ2-3	NA	TRBV9	NA	16	TGTGCCAGCAGCTGGGTGGAGGCTGCCGGCACAGATACGCAGTATTTT	CASSWVEAAGTDTQYF
TRBJ1-1	NA	TRBV7-9	once	15	TGTGCCAGCAGCTTGGTTCCCTTGACATACACTGAAGCTTTCTTT	CASSLVPLTYTEAFF
TRBJ2-3	TRBD1	TRBV15	NA	14	TGTGCCACCAGCAGATTTACAGGGGCAGATACGCAGTATTTT	CATSRFTGADTQYF
TRBJ2-1	NA	TRBV27	NA	16	TGTGCCAGCAGTTTATATTGGGGGGCCTTCTACAATGAGCAGTTCTTC	CASSLYWGAFYNEQFF
TRBJ2-1	NA	TRBV27	NA	19	TGTGCCAGCCTTGAGGCGGGGCCCCGGTGGATGGTATCCTACAATGAGCAGTTCTTC	CASLEAGPRWMVSYNEQFF
TRBJ1-1	NA	TRBV19	once	12	TGTGCCAGTAGTTGGCAGAACACTGAAGCTTTCTTT	CASSWQNTEAFF
TRBJ1-2	NA	TRBV10-3	NA	12	TGTGCCATCAGGTTTCCTAACTATGGCTACACCTTC	CAIRFPNYGYTF
TRBJ2-7	NA	TRBV2	NA	14	TGTGCCGGGATTAGCTGGGGGGGGGCCGACGAGCAGTACTTC	CAGISWGGADEQYF
TRBJ2-2	TRBD1	TRBV11-2	once	16	TGTGCCAGCAGCTCCACGGGGGACAGGGATCCCGGGGAGCTGTTTTTT	CASSSTGDRDPGELFF
TRBJ1-2	TRBD1	TRBV6-4	once	15	TGTGCCAGCAGTCACCCGGACAGGCCCCTCTATGGCTACACCTTC	CASSHPDRPLYGYTF
TRBJ2-2	NA	TRBV7-6	once	13	TGTGCCAGCAGCTTAGCGGGCACCGGGGAGCTGTTTTTT	CASSLAGTGELFF
TRBJ2-1	NA	TRBV6-1	NA	14	TGTGCCAGCAGTGAGCAGGGCCCCTACAATGAGCAGTTCTTC	CASSEQGPYNEQFF
TRBJ1-2	NA	TRBV5-5	NA	15	TGTGCCAGCAGCTTGGATTTGGGACCTAACTATGGCTACACCTTC	CASSLDLGPNYGYTF
TRBJ2-3	TRBD2	TRBV7-3	NA	14	TGTGCCAGCAGCTTTAGCGGGGGTTCAGATACGCAGTATTTT	CASSFSGGSDTQYF
TRBJ1-2	TRBD1	TRBV7-6	NA	13	TGTGCCAGCAGCTTATTACAGGGGGATGGCTACACCTTC	CASSLLQGDGYTF
TRBJ1-4	NA	TRBV27	NA	14	TGTGCCAGCAGTTTGACAGGTTGGGGTGAAAAACTGTTTTTT	CASSLTGWGEKLFF
TRBJ2-3	TRBD1	TRBV2	NA	13	TGTGCCAGCTCCGGCAGGGGGCTTGATACGCAGTATTTT	CASSGRGLDTQYF
TRBJ2-3	NA	TRBV2	NA	13	TGTGCCAGCAGTGAATACAGGGCAGATACGCAGTATTTT	CASSEYRADTQYF
TRBJ2-7	NA	TRBV12-5	NA	14	TGTGCTAGTGGTGGAACAGGGTTAGGCTACGAGCAGTACTTC	CASGGTGLGYEQYF
TRBJ2-7	NA	TRBV10-3	NA	12	TGTGCCATCAGTGAGTCCCTAGACGAGCAGTACTTC	CAISESLDEQYF